This T cell receptor beta chain was recorded in a study of blood T cell repertoires in COVID-19. In the study overall: Acute-phase and convalescent COVID-19 samples originated in the United States, Italy and Spain. In each case, the material was cDNA or gDNA derived from T cells, B-cell-depleted T cells, or PBMCs.

Authors' data handling: Amplification of reference gene primers provided the estimated nucleated cell counts. Method: immunoSEQ multiplex PCR; TCRdb's copy keeps in-frame clones and lacks some. Clone size and V and J calls were adopted from that table, with D and trimming inferred from the DNA. The table has over 60,000 clones, 89% seen once. The CDR3 is 16 amino acids. The V gene end was trimmed by 1 base and the J gene end by 5 bases; junction bases not matched to a gene: 4. The germline CDR1 and CDR2 sequences are LGHDT and YNNKEL (reference sequence). This sequence was found in a man older than 75 with acute or convalescent COVID-19. The sequenced sample was peripheral blood. V and J are TRBV3-1 (or the pseudogene TRBV3-2) and TRBJ2-3; 12 bases are a match to TRBD2. The CDR3 nucleotides read TGTGCCAGCAGCCAAGCTAGCGGGGGGGCCGGAGATACGCAGTATTTT. Its protein product is CASSQASGGAGDTQYF.